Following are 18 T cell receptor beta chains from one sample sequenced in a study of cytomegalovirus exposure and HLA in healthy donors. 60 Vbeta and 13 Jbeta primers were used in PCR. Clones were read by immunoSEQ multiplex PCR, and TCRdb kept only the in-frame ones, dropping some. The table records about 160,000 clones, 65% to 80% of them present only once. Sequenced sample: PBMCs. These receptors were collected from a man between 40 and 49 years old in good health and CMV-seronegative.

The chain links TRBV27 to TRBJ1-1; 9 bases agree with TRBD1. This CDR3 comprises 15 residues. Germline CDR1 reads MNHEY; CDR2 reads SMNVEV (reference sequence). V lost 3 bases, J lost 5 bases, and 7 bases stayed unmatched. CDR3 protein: CASSFTTGGRTEAFF. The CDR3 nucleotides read TGTGCCAGCAGTTTCACCACAGGGGGCAGGACTGAAGCTTTCTTT.

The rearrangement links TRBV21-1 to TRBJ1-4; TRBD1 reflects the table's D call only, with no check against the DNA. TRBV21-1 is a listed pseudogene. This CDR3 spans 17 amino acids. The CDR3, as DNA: TGTGCCAGCAGCAGACGACAGGGACCCCCTAATAGAGAAAAACTGTTTTTT. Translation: CASSRRQGPPNREKLFF.

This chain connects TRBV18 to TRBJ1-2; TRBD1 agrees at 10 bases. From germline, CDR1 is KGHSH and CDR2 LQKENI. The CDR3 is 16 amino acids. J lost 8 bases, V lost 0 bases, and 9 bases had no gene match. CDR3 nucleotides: TGTGCCAGCTCACCACCGTTTGGGACAGGGGAAGGGGGCTACACCTTC. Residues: CASSPPFGTGEGGYTF.

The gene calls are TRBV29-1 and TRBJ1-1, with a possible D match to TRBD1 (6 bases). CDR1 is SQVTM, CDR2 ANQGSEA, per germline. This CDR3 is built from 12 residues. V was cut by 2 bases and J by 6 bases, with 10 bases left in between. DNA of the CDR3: TGCAGCGTTGAACAGGGGTGGGCTGAAGCTTTCTTT. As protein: CSVEQGWAEAFF.

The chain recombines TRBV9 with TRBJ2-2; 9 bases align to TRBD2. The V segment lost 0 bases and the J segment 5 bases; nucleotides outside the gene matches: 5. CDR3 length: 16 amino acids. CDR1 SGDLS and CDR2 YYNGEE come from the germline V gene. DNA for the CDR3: TGTGCCAGCAGCGTAGGTAGCGGGGGAAGAACCGGGGAGCTGTTTTTT. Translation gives CASSVGSGGRTGELFF.

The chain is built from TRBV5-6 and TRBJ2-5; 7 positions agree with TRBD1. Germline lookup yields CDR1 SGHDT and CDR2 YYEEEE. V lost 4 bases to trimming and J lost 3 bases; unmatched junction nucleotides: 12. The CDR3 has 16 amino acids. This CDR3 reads CASSLPDRRSKETQYF. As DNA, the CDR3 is TGTGCCAGCAGCCTCCCGGACAGGAGAAGTAAAGAGACCCAGTACTTC.

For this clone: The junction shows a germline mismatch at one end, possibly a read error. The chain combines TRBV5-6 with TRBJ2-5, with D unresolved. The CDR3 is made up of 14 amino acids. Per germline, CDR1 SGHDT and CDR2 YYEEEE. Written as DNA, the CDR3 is TGTGCCAGCAGCTTGGCCCCCGCGGATGAGACCCGGTACTTC. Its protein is CASSLAPADETRYF.

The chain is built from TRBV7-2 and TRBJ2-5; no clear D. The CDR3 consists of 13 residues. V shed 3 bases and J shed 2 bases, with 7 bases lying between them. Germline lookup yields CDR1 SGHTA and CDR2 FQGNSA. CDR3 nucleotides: TGTGCCAGCAGCTTCACCAGACAAGAGACCCAGTACTTC. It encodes CASSFTRQETQYF.

CDR3 residues: CASSQKGVGTEAFF. CDR3 nucleotides: TGCGCCAGCAGCCAAAAGGGGGTAGGGACTGAAGCTTTCTTT. The chain joins TRBV4-1 to TRBJ1-1; the D gene is possibly TRBD1 (6 bases). CDR3 size: 14 residues. Germline values: CDR1 MGHRA, CDR2 YSYEKL. Trimming took off 2 bases at V and 5 bases at J, with 12 bases between the two ends.

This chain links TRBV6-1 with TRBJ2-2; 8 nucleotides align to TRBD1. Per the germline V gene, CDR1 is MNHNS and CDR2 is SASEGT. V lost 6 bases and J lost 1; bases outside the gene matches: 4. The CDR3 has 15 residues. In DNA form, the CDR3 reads TGTGCCAGCAGGAAGGGGACAGGGAACACCGGGGAGCTGTTTTTT. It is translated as CASRKGTGNTGELFF.

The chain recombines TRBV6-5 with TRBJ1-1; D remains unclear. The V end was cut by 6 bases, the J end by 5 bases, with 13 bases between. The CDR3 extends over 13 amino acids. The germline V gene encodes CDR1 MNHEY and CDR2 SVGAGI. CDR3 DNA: TGTGCCAGCAGGGCGGCGCCGGGGACTGAAGCTTTCTTT. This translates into CASRAAPGTEAFF.

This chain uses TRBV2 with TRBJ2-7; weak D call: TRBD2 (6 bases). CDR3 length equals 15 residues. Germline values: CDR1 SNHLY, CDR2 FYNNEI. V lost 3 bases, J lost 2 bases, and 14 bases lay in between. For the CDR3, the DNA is TGTGCCAGCAGTGATAGGTTGGAGGGTCCCTACGAGCAGTACTTC. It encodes CASSDRLEGPYEQYF.

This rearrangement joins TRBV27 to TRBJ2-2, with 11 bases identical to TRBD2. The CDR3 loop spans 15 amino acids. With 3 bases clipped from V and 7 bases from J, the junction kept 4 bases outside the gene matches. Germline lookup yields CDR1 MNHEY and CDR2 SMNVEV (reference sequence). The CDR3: CASSFSGGAFGELFF. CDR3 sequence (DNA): TGTGCCAGCAGTTTTAGCGGGGGGGCCTTCGGGGAGCTGTTTTTT.

The CDR3 DNA reads as TGTGCCAGCAGTCCGGACAGGGCAAATCAGCCCCAGCATTTT. Residues: CASSPDRANQPQHF. The V gene is TRBV7-9, the J gene TRBJ1-5; 8 bases match TRBD1. This CDR3 region has 14 residues. Per the germline V gene, CDR1 is SEHNR and CDR2 is FQNEAQ (reference sequence). V lost 6 bases to trimming and J lost 4 bases; unmatched junction nucleotides: 5.

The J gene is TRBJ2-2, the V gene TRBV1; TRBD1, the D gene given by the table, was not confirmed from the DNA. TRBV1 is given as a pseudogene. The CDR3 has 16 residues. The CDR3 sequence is CTSSQDKSGNTGELFF. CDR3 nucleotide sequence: TGCACCAGCAGCCAAGATAAGTCAGGGAACACCGGGGAGCTGTTTTTT.

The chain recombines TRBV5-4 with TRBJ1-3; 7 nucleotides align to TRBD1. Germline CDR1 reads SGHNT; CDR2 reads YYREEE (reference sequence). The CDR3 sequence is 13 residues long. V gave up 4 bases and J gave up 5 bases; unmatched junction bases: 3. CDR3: CASSQGQRNTIYF. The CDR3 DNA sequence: TGTGCCAGCAGCCAGGGACAGAGAAACACCATATATTTT.

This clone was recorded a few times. CDR3 amino acids: CASSEFAASTDTQYF. For the CDR3, the DNA is TGTGCCAGCAGTGAATTCGCGGCAAGCACAGATACGCAGTATTTT. This sequence joins TRBV2 and TRBJ2-3; D call uncertain. This CDR3 contains 15 residues. The germline V gene has CDR1 SNHLY and CDR2 FYNNEI. V lost 2 bases to trimming and J lost 0 bases, with 9 bases between them.

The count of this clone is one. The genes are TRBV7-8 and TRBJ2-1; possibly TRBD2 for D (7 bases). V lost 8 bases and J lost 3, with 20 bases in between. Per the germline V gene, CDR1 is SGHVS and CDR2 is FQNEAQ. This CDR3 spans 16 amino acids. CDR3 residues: CASEEGGPSDYNEQFF. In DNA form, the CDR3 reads TGTGCCAGCGAGGAGGGGGGGCCGTCTGACTACAATGAGCAGTTCTTC.